This T cell receptor beta chain was identified during a study of T cell responses to AZD1222 COVID-19 vaccine (dated by TCRdb to about 2021). In terms of the full investigation: A total of under 250 trial participants underwent TCR sequencing, of whom 200 to 220 had received two doses of AZD1222 and around 26 had received two doses of the MenACWY control vaccine. Trial participants were enrolled by age into 18-55, 56-69 and 70-plus year subgroups, with about 150, 27 and 61 TCR-sequenced participants respectively. Overall study results and their limits: Conclusions about previously exposed vaccinees are limited because only six or seven AZD1222 recipients were SARS-CoV-2 seropositive at baseline. A significant rise in spike-specific TCR breadth and depth was observed after two AZD1222 doses relative to day 0 and relative to MenACWY recipients. The whole spike protein was spanned by vaccine-associated CD4 TCRs, and dominant responses were seen in regions 160-218 and 743-854. The 56-69-year group was small, and its depth increase did not reach significance, likely because of low power. Most participants were white British and females outnumbered males, and the authors suggested that clonal diversity may have been underestimated. Reportedly, almost half of the unique spike-specific TCRs recognized epitopes lying outside the regions that are mutated in the B.1.351 and B.1.1.7 variants. Because no samples from the day 14 peak response were available, repertoires could be characterized only after the peak T cell response.

CDR1 is given as KGHSH and CDR2 as LQKENI, both from the germline V gene. Trimming takes 2 bases off V and 5 bases off J; junction bases not matched to a gene: 11. Including the terminal cysteine and phenylalanine, the CDR3 comprises 16 residues. The DNA shown is the 48-base CDR3, in frame from base 1. This clone was detected only once. What this receptor recognizes is not known. Base qualities were left out, and no much larger clone turns up one base away. What this sample's time point label stands for: about 28 days (+/-7) after the second vaccine dose. AZD1222 recipients whose second dose came at about 4 weeks and those whose second dose came at about 12 weeks were combined into one group, since spike-specific TCR depth and breadth did not differ between the two schedules. The vaccinee samples were drawn from two UK trials, COV001 and COV002, one of which was a single-blind randomized controlled phase 2/3 trial testing AZD1222 (ChAdOx1 nCoV-19) in healthy adults. For TCRbeta chain sequencing, PBMC samples from trial participants were taken at day 0 and at day 28 after the second dose.

The CDR3 regions of human TCRbeta chains were analyzed by immunosequencing. Under the source paper's analysis protocol: Repertoire TCRs were matched against a reference library of SARS-CoV-2-specific TCRs generated with the MIRA antigen-specificity platform. Breadth meant the fraction of unique TCRs that were SARS-CoV-2-associated, whereas depth meant the fraction of total T cells that were SARS-CoV-2-associated. Each spike-specific TCR was assigned to its reactive spike region and to a CD4 or CD8 class using the MIRA data. Log10-transformed breadth and depth values were compared by one-way ANOVA with Sidak's multiple comparisons tests. This is the immuneACCESS table as TCRdb keeps it, with only in-frame sequences that have V and J called. A part of the clones is gone; compared with another copy, unresolved V genes explain less than half, and the rest is unexplained. V and J calls and clone size are copied from that table; D and trimming were computed from the DNA. The table for this sample lists around 140,000 clones; about 92% of them were counted only once. The top ten constitute roughly 1.5% of the sample.

The chain is made from TRBV18 and TRBJ1-2, with 7 junctional bases fitting TRBD1. Specimen: peripheral blood, collected 28 days after the second AZD1222 dose. The TCR sequence derives from an adult who received the AZD1222 COVID-19 vaccine. The DNA reads TGTGCCAGCTCACCAGGGGCAGGGGGATTTCGGTATGGCTACACCTTC. Translation gives CASSPGAGGFRYGYTF.